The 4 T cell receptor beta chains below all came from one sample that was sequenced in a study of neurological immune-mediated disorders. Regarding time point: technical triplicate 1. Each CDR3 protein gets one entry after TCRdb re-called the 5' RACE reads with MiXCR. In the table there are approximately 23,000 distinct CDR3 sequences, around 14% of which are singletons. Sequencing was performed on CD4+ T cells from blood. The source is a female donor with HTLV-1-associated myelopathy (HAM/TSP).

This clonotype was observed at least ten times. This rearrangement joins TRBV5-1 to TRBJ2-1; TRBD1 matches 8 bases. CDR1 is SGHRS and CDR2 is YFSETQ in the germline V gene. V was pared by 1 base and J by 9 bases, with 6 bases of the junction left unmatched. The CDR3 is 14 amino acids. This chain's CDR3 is CASSLRAGGGEQFF. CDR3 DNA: TGCGCCAGCAGCTTGAGGGCAGGGGGCGGTGAGCAGTTCTTC.

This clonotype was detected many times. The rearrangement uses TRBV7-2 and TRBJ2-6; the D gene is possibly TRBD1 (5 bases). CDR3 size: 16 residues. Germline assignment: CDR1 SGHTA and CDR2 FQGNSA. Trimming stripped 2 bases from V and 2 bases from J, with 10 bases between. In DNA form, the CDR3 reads TGTGCCAGCAGCTTACAGGGTAGTACTGGGGCCAACGTCCTGACTTTC. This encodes CASSLQGSTGANVLTF.

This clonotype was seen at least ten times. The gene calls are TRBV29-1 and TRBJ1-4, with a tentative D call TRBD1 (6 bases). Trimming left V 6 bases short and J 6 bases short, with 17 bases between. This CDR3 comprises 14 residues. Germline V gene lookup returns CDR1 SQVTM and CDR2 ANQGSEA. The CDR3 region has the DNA TGCAGCGTGGAAACAGGGTTCTCCGATGAAAAACTGTTTTTT. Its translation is CSVETGFSDEKLFF.

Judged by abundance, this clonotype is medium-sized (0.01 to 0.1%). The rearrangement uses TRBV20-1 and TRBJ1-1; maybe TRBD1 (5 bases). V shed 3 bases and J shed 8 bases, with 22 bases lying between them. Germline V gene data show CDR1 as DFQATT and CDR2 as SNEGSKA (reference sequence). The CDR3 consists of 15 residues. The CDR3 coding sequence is TGCAGTGCTAGCCATACGCAGGGAGGGTTTCTCGAAGCTTTCTTT. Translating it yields CSASHTQGGFLEAFF.